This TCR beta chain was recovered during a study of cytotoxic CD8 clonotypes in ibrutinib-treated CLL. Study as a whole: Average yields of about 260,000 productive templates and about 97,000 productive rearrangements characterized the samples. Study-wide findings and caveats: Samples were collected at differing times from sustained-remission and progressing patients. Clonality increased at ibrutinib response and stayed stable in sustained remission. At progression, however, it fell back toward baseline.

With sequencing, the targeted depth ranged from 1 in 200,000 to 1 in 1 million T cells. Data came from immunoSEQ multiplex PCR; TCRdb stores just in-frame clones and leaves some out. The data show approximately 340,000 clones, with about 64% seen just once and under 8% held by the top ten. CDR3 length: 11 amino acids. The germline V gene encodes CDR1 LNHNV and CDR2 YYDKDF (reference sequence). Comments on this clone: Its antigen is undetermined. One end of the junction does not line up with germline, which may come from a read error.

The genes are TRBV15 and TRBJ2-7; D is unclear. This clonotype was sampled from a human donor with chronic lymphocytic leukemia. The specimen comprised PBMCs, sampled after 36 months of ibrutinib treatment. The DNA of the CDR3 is TGTGCCACCAGCAGAGGTAGGGCCCTAGACTTC. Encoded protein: CATSRGRALDF.